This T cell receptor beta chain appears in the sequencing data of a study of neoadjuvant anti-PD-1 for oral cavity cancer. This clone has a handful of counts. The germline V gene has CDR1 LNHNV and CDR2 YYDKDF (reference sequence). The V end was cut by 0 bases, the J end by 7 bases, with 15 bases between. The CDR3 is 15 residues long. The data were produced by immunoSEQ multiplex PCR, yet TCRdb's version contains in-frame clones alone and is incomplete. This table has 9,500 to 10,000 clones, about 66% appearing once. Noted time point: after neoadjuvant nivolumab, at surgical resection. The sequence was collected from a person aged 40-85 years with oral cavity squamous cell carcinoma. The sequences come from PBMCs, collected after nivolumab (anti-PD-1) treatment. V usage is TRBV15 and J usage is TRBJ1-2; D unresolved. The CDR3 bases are TGTGCCACCAGCAGAGATCGACCCGCTACCCGTGGCTACACCTTC. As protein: CATSRDRPATRGYTF.